Below, 6 T cell receptor beta chains from the same sample are listed, as sequenced in a study of cytomegalovirus exposure and HLA in healthy donors. Vbeta (60) and Jbeta (13) primers were used in the PCR. Generated by immunoSEQ multiplex PCR, the TCRdb table keeps only in-frame clones and is missing some. The sample lists 150,000 to 200,000 clones; more than 85% were seen once. Sequencing was performed on PBMCs. The receptor source for this set is a young woman in good health and CMV-seronegative.

This chain links TRBV6-1 with TRBJ2-5; D not certain. CDR3 length: 14 residues. Germline lookup yields CDR1 MNHNS and CDR2 SASEGT. V shed 6 bases and J shed 5 bases, with 16 bases lying between them. This CDR3 is CASSPTGSRETQYF. CDR3 bases: TGTGCCAGCAGCCCTACCGGTTCGAGGGAGACCCAGTACTTC.

V gene TRBV9 combines with J gene TRBJ2-1; 10 positions match TRBD1. The germline CDR1 and CDR2 sequences are SGDLS and YYNGEE. The V gene end was trimmed by 4 bases and the J gene end by 6 bases; junction bases not matched to a gene: 10. This CDR3 contains 16 residues. This CDR3 is CASSPRSGQGTNEQFF. DNA of the CDR3: TGTGCCAGCAGCCCCCGTTCGGGACAGGGGACCAATGAGCAGTTCTTC.

The chain links TRBV6-5 to TRBJ1-2; 7 bases are shared with TRBD1. This CDR3 region has 14 residues. The junction had 8 bases not matched to a gene; V was cut back by 6 bases and J by 4 bases. CDR1 and CDR2 (germline): MNHEY, SVGAGI. CDR3 protein: CASSEDRALYGYTF. The CDR3 coding sequence is TGTGCCAGCAGCGAAGACAGGGCGCTCTATGGCTACACCTTC.

V usage is TRBV4-1 and J usage is TRBJ2-3; the match to TRBD2 covers 14 bases. Per the germline V gene, CDR1 is MGHRA and CDR2 is YSYEKL. CDR3 length: 17 residues. The V gene end was trimmed by 3 bases and the J gene end by 8 bases; junction bases not matched to a gene: 10. For the CDR3, the DNA is TGCGCCAGCAGCCACATACGGACTAGCGGGGGGACGGGTACGCAGTATTTT. Its translation: CASSHIRTSGGTGTQYF.

The chain combines TRBV29-1 with TRBJ2-1; the D is unclear. The length of the CDR3 is 13 residues. V was shortened by 6 bases and J by 4 bases, with 13 bases between the two germline ends. From germline, CDR1 is SQVTM and CDR2 ANQGSEA. DNA for the CDR3: TGCAGCGTCAGTGGGCACATTTACAATGAGCAGTTCTTC. It encodes CSVSGHIYNEQFF.

V is TRBV27 and J is TRBJ2-2, with TRBD1 matching over 7 bases. CDR3 length: 15 residues. J lost 2 bases, V lost 3 bases, and 3 bases had no gene match. CDR1 and CDR2 (germline): MNHEY, SMNVEV (reference sequence). CDR3 bases: TGTGCCAGCAGTTTTGGGACAGCAAACACCGGGGAGCTGTTTTTT. This gives the protein CASSFGTANTGELFF.